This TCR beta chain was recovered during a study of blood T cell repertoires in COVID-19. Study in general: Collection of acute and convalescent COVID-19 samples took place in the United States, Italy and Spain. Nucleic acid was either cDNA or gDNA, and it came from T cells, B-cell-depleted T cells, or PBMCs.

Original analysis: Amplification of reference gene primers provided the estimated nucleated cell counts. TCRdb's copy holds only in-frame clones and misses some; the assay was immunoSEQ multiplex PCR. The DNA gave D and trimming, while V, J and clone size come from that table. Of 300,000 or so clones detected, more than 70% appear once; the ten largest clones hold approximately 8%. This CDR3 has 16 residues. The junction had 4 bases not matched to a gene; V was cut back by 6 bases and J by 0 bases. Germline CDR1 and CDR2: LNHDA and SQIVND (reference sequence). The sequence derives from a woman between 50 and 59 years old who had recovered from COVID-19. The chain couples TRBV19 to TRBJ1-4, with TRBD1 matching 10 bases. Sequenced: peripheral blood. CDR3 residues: CASRGQGSATNEKLFF. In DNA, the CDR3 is TGTGCCAGTAGGGGACAGGGGTCAGCAACTAATGAAAAACTGTTTTTT.